This T cell receptor (beta chain) was profiled in a study of PD-1 blockade in classical Hodgkin lymphoma. As for this clone: Its antigen is not known.

Sequenced by immunoSEQ multiplex PCR; TCRdb stores in-frame clones only, minus some. The table includes tens of thousands of clones, around nine tenths detected once. Findings of the study overall: Newly diagnosed patients were reported to start with lower TCR diversity than healthy donors. The repertoire differences lack a defined cause, possibly disease activity or prior therapy.

J gave up 4 bases and V 5 bases, and 7 bases lay outside the gene matches. The germline gives CDR1 LNHNV, CDR2 YYDKDF (reference sequence). The CDR3 runs 14 residues. This sample's time point: newly diagnosed, previously untreated cHL patient sample. By magnetic negative selection, CD8+ T cells were isolated from the thawed PBMCs. Untreated, newly diagnosed classical Hodgkin lymphoma PBMCs were comparators. The TCR originated in a human donor with classical Hodgkin lymphoma. The chain recombines TRBV15 with TRBJ2-5; 7 bases are shared with TRBD1. Sequencing was performed on CD8+ T cells from blood. The CDR3 DNA reads as TGTGCCACCAGCTACCGGGACAGAGGAGAGACCCAGTACTTC. Protein product: CATSYRDRGETQYF.